These 4 T cell receptor beta chains were sequenced from one sample in a study of cytomegalovirus exposure and HLA in healthy donors. The PCR had 60 Vbeta and 13 Jbeta primers. Using immunoSEQ multiplex PCR, the repertoire was profiled, and TCRdb retains in-frame clones only, with some absent. The sample lists more than 95,000 clones, roughly 72% occurring once. Source material: PBMCs. The receptors here all came from a woman between 18 and 29 years old in good health and CMV-seropositive.

This chain's CDR3 is CASSPLPSTGPSTDTQYF. CDR3 DNA sequence: TGTGCCAGCAGTCCACTCCCCTCGACAGGCCCTAGCACAGATACGCAGTATTTT. The chain recombines TRBV27 with TRBJ2-3, with a weak D call TRBD1 (6 bases). Germline CDR1 is MNHEY and CDR2 is SMNVEV (reference sequence). The V gene lost 5 bases and the J gene lost 0 bases, with 21 bases spanning the gap. This CDR3 region has 18 residues.

There are a few counts of this clone. A junction end diverges from the germline sequence, so it may reflect a read error. The rearrangement uses TRBV2 and TRBJ1-5; D not certain. The CDR3 is 15 residues long. Germline V gives CDR1 SNHLY, CDR2 FYNNEI. CDR3 region: CASGELPYSNQPQHF. CDR3 sequence (DNA): TGTGCCAGCGGTGAACTTCCTTATAGCAATCAGCCCCAGCATTTT.

This clone was detected a few times. The J gene is TRBJ2-1, the V gene TRBV6-1; possible D gene TRBD2, 7 bases. Germline V gene data show CDR1 as MNHNS and CDR2 as SASEGT. There are 15 residues in the CDR3. The V and J ends lost 4 bases and 4 bases respectively, with 14 bases between them. CDR3 sequence (DNA): TGTGCCAGCAGTGGGGGGGAGGGGGATTACAATGAGCAGTTCTTC. Amino acids: CASSGGEGDYNEQFF.

This rearrangement joins TRBV29-1 to TRBJ1-2; D perhaps matches TRBD1 (5 bases). CDR3 length: 14 residues. Germline-derived CDR1 and CDR2 are SQVTM and ANQGSEA. V dropped 6 bases and J dropped 8 bases, with 22 bases sitting between them. In DNA, the CDR3 is TGCAGCGTAGTAGGAGGGGACCCCGTCCTAGGCTACACCTTC. It encodes CSVVGGDPVLGYTF.